This T cell receptor beta chain was captured in a study of blood T cell repertoires in COVID-19. Study background: Both acute and convalescent COVID-19 samples were obtained from the United States, Italy and Spain. T cells, B-cell-depleted T cells, or PBMCs provided the cDNA or gDNA that served as material.

In the original workflow: How many nucleated cells were present was estimated from reference gene primer amplification. Sequencing was performed with immunoSEQ multiplex PCR; in TCRdb, only in-frame clones are kept and a portion is missing. Clone size and V and J calls were adopted from that table, with D and trimming inferred from the DNA. The data show 200,000 to 300,000 clones, around 86% seen once. CDR1 and CDR2 from the germline V gene are SGHRS and YFSETQ. This CDR3 region has 15 residues. Trimming removed 4 bases from V and 1 base from J; junction bases left unmatched: 4. V usage is TRBV5-1 and J usage is TRBJ2-3; TRBD1 aligns across 9 bases. The TCR originated in a middle-aged woman who had recovered from COVID-19. Sequencing was carried out using peripheral blood. This CDR3 is CASSPWDRGTDTQYF. In nucleotides, the CDR3 is TGCGCCAGCAGCCCCTGGGACAGGGGCACAGATACGCAGTATTTT.